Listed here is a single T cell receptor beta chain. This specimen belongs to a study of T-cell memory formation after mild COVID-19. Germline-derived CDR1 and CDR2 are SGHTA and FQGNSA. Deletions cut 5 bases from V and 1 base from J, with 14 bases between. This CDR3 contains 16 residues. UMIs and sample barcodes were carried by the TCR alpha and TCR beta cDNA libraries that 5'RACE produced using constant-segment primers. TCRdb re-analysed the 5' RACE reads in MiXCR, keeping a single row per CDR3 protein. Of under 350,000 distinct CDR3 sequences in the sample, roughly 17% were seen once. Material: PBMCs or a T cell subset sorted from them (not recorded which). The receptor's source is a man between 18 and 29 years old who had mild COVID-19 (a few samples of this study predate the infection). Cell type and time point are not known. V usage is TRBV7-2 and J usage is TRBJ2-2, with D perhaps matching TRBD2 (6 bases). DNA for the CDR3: TGTGCCAGCAGCCCCCCCCCCGGGGGGAACACCGGGGAGCTGTTTTTT. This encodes CASSPPPGGNTGELFF.